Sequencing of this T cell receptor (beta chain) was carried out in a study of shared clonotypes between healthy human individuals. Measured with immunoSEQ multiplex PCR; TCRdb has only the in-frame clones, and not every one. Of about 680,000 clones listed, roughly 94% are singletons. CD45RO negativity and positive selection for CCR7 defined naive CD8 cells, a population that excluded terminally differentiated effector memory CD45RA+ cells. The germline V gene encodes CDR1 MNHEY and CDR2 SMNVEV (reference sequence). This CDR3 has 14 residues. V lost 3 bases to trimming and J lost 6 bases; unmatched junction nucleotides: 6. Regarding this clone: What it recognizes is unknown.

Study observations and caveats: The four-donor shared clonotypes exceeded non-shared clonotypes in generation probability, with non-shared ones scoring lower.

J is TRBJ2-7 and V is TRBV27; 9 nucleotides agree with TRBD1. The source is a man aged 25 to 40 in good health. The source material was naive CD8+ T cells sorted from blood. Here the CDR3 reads CASSFSQGAREQYF. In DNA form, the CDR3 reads TGTGCCAGCAGTTTCTCACAGGGGGCTCGCGAGCAGTACTTC.